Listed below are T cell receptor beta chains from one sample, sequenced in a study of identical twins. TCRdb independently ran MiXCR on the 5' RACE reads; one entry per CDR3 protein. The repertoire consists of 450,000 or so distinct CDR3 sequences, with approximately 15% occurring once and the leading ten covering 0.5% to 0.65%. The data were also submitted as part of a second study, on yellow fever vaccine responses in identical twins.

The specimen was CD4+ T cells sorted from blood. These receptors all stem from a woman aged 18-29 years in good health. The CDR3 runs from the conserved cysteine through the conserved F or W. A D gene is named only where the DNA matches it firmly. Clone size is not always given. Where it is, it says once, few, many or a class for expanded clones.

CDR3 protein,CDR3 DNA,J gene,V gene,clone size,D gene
CASSSLGLADKDTQYF,TGTGCCAGCAGCTCGTTGGGACTAGCGGATAAGGATACGCAGTATTTT,TRBJ2-3,TRBV7-9,NA,TRBD2
CASSLGLRETQYF,TGTGCCAGCAGCCTAGGACTGAGAGAGACCCAGTACTTC,TRBJ2-5,TRBV7-3,few,NA
CSARMSGLSSYNEQFF,TGCAGTGCTAGAATGAGCGGGCTAAGCTCCTACAATGAGCAGTTCTTC,TRBJ2-1,TRBV20-1,few,NA
CASSSQGAVPYEQYF,TGTGCCAGCAGTTCACAGGGGGCGGTCCCCTACGAGCAGTACTTC,TRBJ2-7,TRBV12-3/TRBV12-4,few,TRBD1
CATSRVAGQGAAEQYF,TGTGCCACCAGCAGAGTCGCGGGCCAAGGGGCTGCCGAGCAGTACTTC,TRBJ2-7,TRBV15,NA,NA
CASSLSRSIIRYF,TGTGCCAGCAGTTTGAGTCGGTCGATTATTCGGTACTTC,TRBJ2-7,TRBV28,few,NA
CASRQFYRTSPPRSSYEQYF,TGTGCCAGCAGACAATTCTATCGGACTAGCCCACCAAGGTCCTCCTACGAGCAGTACTTC,TRBJ2-7,TRBV27,few,TRBD2
CSVTGTTTDTQYF,TGCAGTGTTACCGGGACAACCACAGATACGCAGTATTTT,TRBJ2-3,TRBV20-1,few,NA
CASSFATSGRSEQFF,TGCGCCAGCAGCTTTGCGACTAGCGGGAGGTCTGAGCAGTTCTTC,TRBJ2-1,TRBV5-1,NA,TRBD2
CASSLSGRKQETQYF,TGTGCCAGCAGTTTAAGTGGGCGGAAGCAAGAGACCCAGTACTTC,TRBJ2-5,TRBV28,NA,NA
CAWSLGANEQFF,TGTGCCTGGAGTTTGGGAGCCAATGAGCAGTTCTTC,TRBJ2-1,TRBV30,NA,NA
CASSSPRGRRGPSGELFF,TGTGCCAGCAGTTCCCCGAGGGGTCGGCGGGGTCCTTCCGGGGAGCTGTTTTTT,TRBJ2-2,TRBV12-3/TRBV12-4,NA,NA
CASSIARSSYEQYF,TGTGCCAGCAGTATAGCGAGGAGCTCCTACGAGCAGTACTTC,TRBJ2-7,TRBV6-2/TRBV6-3,NA,NA
CSAEGQGYYNEQFF,TGCAGCGCCGAGGGACAGGGATACTACAATGAGCAGTTCTTC,TRBJ2-1,TRBV29-1,NA,TRBD1
CASSLMGSSYEQYF,TGCGCCAGCAGCTTAATGGGGAGCTCCTACGAGCAGTACTTC,TRBJ2-7,TRBV5-1,NA,NA
CASSQDLGEGELFF,TGTGCCAGCAGCCAAGATCTCGGGGAGGGGGAGCTGTTTTTT,TRBJ2-2,TRBV4-2,few,NA
CASSNLLGHGEQYF,TGTGCCAGCAGTAACCTCTTGGGGCATGGCGAGCAGTACTTC,TRBJ2-7,TRBV9,few,NA
CASSIGAAIDSGANVLTF,TGTGCCAGTAGTATAGGGGCAGCAATTGATTCTGGGGCCAACGTCCTGACTTTC,TRBJ2-6,TRBV19,NA,NA
CASSLGGAKGIAGANVLTF,TGTGCCAGCAGCTTAGGAGGGGCAAAAGGGATAGCTGGGGCCAACGTCCTGACTTTC,TRBJ2-6,TRBV11-1,NA,NA
CASSQNRPSTDTQYF,TGTGCCAGCAGCCAAAACAGGCCAAGCACAGATACGCAGTATTTT,TRBJ2-3,TRBV14,NA,NA
CASDGTVKAKNIQYF,TGTGCCAGCGACGGGACAGTGAAAGCCAAAAACATTCAGTACTTC,TRBJ2-4,TRBV2,NA,TRBD1
CASSLQGPTDTQYF,TGTGCCAGCAGCCTCCAGGGGCCCACAGATACGCAGTATTTT,TRBJ2-3,TRBV5-1,many,NA
CCARRSGGAVAKETQYF,TGCTGTGCTAGACGTAGCGGGGGGGCCGTAGCAAAAGAGACCCAGTACTTC,TRBJ2-5,TRBV20-1,NA,TRBD2
CASSPRAGPGELFF,TGCGCCAGCAGCCCACGCGCGGGTCCAGGGGAGCTGTTTTTT,TRBJ2-2,TRBV4-3,many,NA
CASSDDVQGGHLETQYF,TGTGCCAGCAGTGATGACGTCCAGGGCGGTCATTTAGAGACCCAGTACTTC,TRBJ2-5,TRBV6-4,NA,NA
CASSQDPAGLAGGHEQYF,TGTGCCAGCAGCCAAGATCCGGCGGGGCTAGCGGGGGGCCACGAGCAGTACTTC,TRBJ2-7,TRBV4-2,once,TRBD2
CSATHGWLAGGNEQFF,TGCAGTGCTACCCATGGTTGGCTAGCGGGAGGCAATGAGCAGTTCTTC,TRBJ2-1,TRBV20-1,NA,TRBD2
CASSLDSGGATDTQYF,TGTGCCAGCAGCTTAGATAGCGGGGGGGCCACAGATACGCAGTATTTT,TRBJ2-3,TRBV7-2,many,TRBD2
CASSQLGSCPYEQYF,TGCGCCAGCAGTCAACTGGGCAGCTGCCCTTACGAGCAGTACTTC,TRBJ2-7,TRBV23-1,NA,NA
CASSLAEWTGAVETQYF,TGTGCCAGCAGCTTAGCGGAATGGACAGGGGCCGTAGAGACCCAGTACTTC,TRBJ2-5,TRBV7-6,NA,TRBD1
CASSLVSDPQETQYF,TGTGCCAGCAGCTTAGTCAGCGATCCCCAAGAGACCCAGTACTTC,TRBJ2-5,TRBV11-1,NA,NA
CASSLYGSVGNEQFF,TGTGCCAGCAGCTTATATGGTTCCGTGGGGAATGAGCAGTTCTTC,TRBJ2-1,TRBV7-9,NA,NA
CAHGGNTGELFF,TGTGCCCACGGGGGTAACACCGGGGAGCTGTTTTTT,TRBJ2-2,TRBV30,NA,NA
CATSDPGSVETQYF,TGTGCCACCAGTGATCCAGGGAGTGTGGAGACCCAGTACTTC,TRBJ2-5,TRBV24-1,NA,NA
CASSLWREATGELFF,TGTGCCAGCAGCTTATGGCGGGAGGCAACCGGGGAGCTGTTTTTT,TRBJ2-2,TRBV7-6,NA,TRBD2
CATSRDQGGETEAFF,TGTGCCACCAGCAGGGACCAGGGAGGAGAGACTGAAGCTTTCTTT,TRBJ1-1,TRBV15,few,NA
CASSQDRTGGYYEQYF,TGCGCCAGCAGCCAAGACCGGACAGGGGGCTACTACGAGCAGTACTTC,TRBJ2-7,TRBV4-1,NA,TRBD1
CATRSAGGLDTQYF,TGTGCCACTAGGAGCGCGGGGGGGTTAGATACGCAGTATTTT,TRBJ2-3,TRBV6-1,NA,TRBD2
CASSFTSGGSRQETQYF,TGCGCCAGCAGCTTCACTAGCGGGGGGAGCCGCCAAGAGACCCAGTACTTC,TRBJ2-5,TRBV5-1,NA,TRBD2
CASSPSIGTDTQYF,TGTGCCAGCAGCCCAAGCATCGGCACAGATACGCAGTATTTT,TRBJ2-3,TRBV7-2,NA,NA
CASSDDSPMVLAGETDTQYF,TGTGCCAGCAGTGATGATTCCCCGATGGTGCTAGCGGGAGAGACAGATACGCAGTATTTT,TRBJ2-3,TRBV2,few,TRBD2
CASRREDTQYF,TGCGCCAGCAGGCGGGAGGATACGCAGTATTTT,TRBJ2-3,TRBV5-1,NA,TRBD2
CASSYGRGETQYF,TGTGCCAGCAGTTACGGCAGGGGAGAGACCCAGTACTTC,TRBJ2-5,TRBV6-5,few,NA
CASSVVTGQGRGYTF,TGTGCCAGCAGCGTAGTGACAGGACAGGGGCGCGGCTACACCTTC,TRBJ1-2,TRBV9,NA,TRBD1
CASSQDSGSSYEQYF,TGTGCCAGCAGCCAAGATTCGGGAAGTTCCTACGAGCAGTACTTC,TRBJ2-7,TRBV3-1,many,NA
CASSEPGQGVMNTEAFF,TGCGCCAGCAGCGAACCGGGACAGGGGGTTATGAACACTGAAGCTTTCTTT,TRBJ1-1,TRBV5-1,few,TRBD1
CSARTSGGLLSEQFF,TGCAGTGCTAGGACTAGCGGGGGCCTCTTGAGCGAGCAGTTCTTC,TRBJ2-1,TRBV20-1,once,TRBD2
CSARGWQTSGGPNRYNEQFF,TGCAGTGCTAGAGGGTGGCAGACTAGCGGGGGGCCTAACCGCTACAATGAGCAGTTCTTC,TRBJ2-1,TRBV20-1,NA,TRBD2
CAIKSQDRGLYTGELFF,TGTGCCATCAAAAGCCAAGACAGGGGCTTATACACCGGGGAGCTGTTTTTT,TRBJ2-2,TRBV10-3,NA,TRBD1
CASSYPGQVSYEQYF,TGTGCCAGCAGTTACCCCGGACAGGTTTCCTACGAGCAGTACTTC,TRBJ2-7,TRBV6-2/TRBV6-3,many,TRBD1
CASGGDEGSYEQYF,TGTGCCAGCGGCGGTGATGAAGGGTCCTACGAGCAGTACTTC,TRBJ2-7,TRBV2,few,NA
CSVEDPASGRTSSYEQYF,TGCAGCGTTGAAGATCCGGCGTCGGGCAGGACCAGCAGCTACGAGCAGTACTTC,TRBJ2-7,TRBV29-1,few,NA
CASSRSGGNGETQYF,TGTGCCAGCAGTCGAAGCGGGGGCAATGGAGAGACCCAGTACTTC,TRBJ2-5,TRBV12-3/TRBV12-4,many,TRBD2
CASSQVLRGSADTQYF,TGTGCCAGCAGCCAAGTTCTCAGGGGGTCGGCGGATACGCAGTATTTT,TRBJ2-3,TRBV4-2,many,TRBD1
CATSRGEGLGGYTF,TGTGCCACCAGCAGAGGGGAGGGACTCGGAGGCTACACCTTC,TRBJ1-2,TRBV15,NA,NA
CASSTPGRGDQPQHF,TGTGCCAGCAGCACACCAGGGAGGGGGGATCAGCCCCAGCATTTT,TRBJ1-5,TRBV28,NA,NA
CASSPRIGSPLHF,TGCGCCAGCAGCCCGCGGATCGGATCTCCCCTCCACTTT,TRBJ1-6,TRBV5-1,few,NA
CASSPWTGGGTEAFF,TGTGCCAGCAGTCCATGGACAGGGGGGGGCACTGAAGCTTTCTTT,TRBJ1-1,TRBV27,NA,TRBD1
CASSQDLVQITEAFF,TGCGCCAGCAGCCAAGATCTAGTTCAGATCACTGAAGCTTTCTTT,TRBJ1-1,TRBV4-3,NA,NA
CASSLGRRPSSYEQYF,TGTGCCAGCAGCTTAGGGCGAAGGCCAAGCTCCTACGAGCAGTACTTC,TRBJ2-7,TRBV7-6,NA,NA